The rows below give T cell receptor beta chains drawn from one sample of a study of shared clonotypes between healthy human individuals. TCRdb's table, derived via immunoSEQ multiplex PCR, lists solely in-frame clones and lacks some. The repertoire holds 2,500,000 or so clones, with 90% to 95% as singletons. Sequenced input: naive CD4+ T cells from PBMCs. These receptors all stem from a man aged 18 to 30 in good health. Some clones in this sample may be carry-over from other donors' samples. Each CDR3 is given with its conserved first and last residue. D genes are given only for firm matches. Clone size is given for some rows only: seen once, a few or many times, or a class if the clone is expanded.

D gene	V gene	J gene	clone size	CDR3 DNA	CDR3 protein
NA	TRBV10-3	TRBJ2-1	NA	TGTGCCATCAGTGGCCCGGAGTGGGGCCGCAATGAGCAGTTCTTC	CAISGPEWGRNEQFF
NA	TRBV14	TRBJ2-1	NA	TGTGCCAGCAGCCAAGTTAATAGGTGGAATGAGCAGTTCTTC	CASSQVNRWNEQFF
NA	TRBV7-9	TRBJ2-3	NA	TGTGCCAGCAGCTTAGAAGGGGGGGGCACAGATACGCAGTATTTT	CASSLEGGGTDTQYF
NA	TRBV11-2	TRBJ2-2	once	TGTGCCAGCAGCTACCAATTTCCCAGGGCCGGGGAGCTGTTTTTT	CASSYQFPRAGELFF
NA	TRBV19	TRBJ1-1	few	TGTGCCAGTAAGGTGAACACTGAAGCTTTCTTT	CASKVNTEAFF
NA	TRBV7-8	TRBJ2-2	NA	TGTGCCAGCAGCCCACGACAGGTGTCGAACACCGGGGAGCTGTTTTTT	CASSPRQVSNTGELFF
NA	TRBV7-9	TRBJ1-1	NA	TGTGCCAGCAGCTTAGCCCTTGTCACTGAAGCTTTCTTT	CASSLALVTEAFF
NA	TRBV6-6	TRBJ1-4	NA	TGTGCCAGCAGGTCTAATGAAAAACTGTTTTTT	CASRSNEKLFF
NA	TRBV15	TRBJ1-3	NA	TGTGCCACCAGCAGCGCACCAGGCGGCACCATATATTTT	CATSSAPGGTIYF
NA	TRBV30	TRBJ2-7	NA	TGTGCCTGGAGTGTAACGGGGTTCGAGCAGTACTTC	CAWSVTGFEQYF
TRBD1	TRBV9	TRBJ1-4	NA	TGTGCCAGCAGCGCGCCGGGGGACAGCTTGGGGTCTAATGAAAAACTGTTTTTT	CASSAPGDSLGSNEKLFF
NA	TRBV7-3	TRBJ2-7	NA	TGTGCCAGCAGCCCTGGGGCCGGCTACGAGCAGTACTTC	CASSPGAGYEQYF
NA	TRBV19	TRBJ1-5	NA	TGTGCCAGTAGTATAGATACAGGGTATCAGCCCCAGCATTTT	CASSIDTGYQPQHF
NA	TRBV5-4	TRBJ1-3	NA	TGTGCCAGCATCCCTAAGCTCCCCTCTGGAAACACCATATATTTT	CASIPKLPSGNTIYF
NA	TRBV18	TRBJ2-2	NA	TGTGCCAGCTCCCGGGGCACCGGGGAGCTGTTTTTT	CASSRGTGELFF
TRBD1	TRBV7-9	TRBJ1-1	NA	TGTGCCAGCAGCGCACAGGGGATCAACACTGAAGCTTTCTTT	CASSAQGINTEAFF
NA	TRBV6-5	TRBJ2-2	NA	TGTGCCAGCAGTTTAGGTGTCAGGCCTACCGGGGAGCTGTTTTTT	CASSLGVRPTGELFF
NA	TRBV6-1	TRBJ2-7	NA	TGTGCCAGCAGCCCGTTGCAGGGGCTTTCCTACGAGCAGTACTTC	CASSPLQGLSYEQYF
TRBD2	TRBV7-8	TRBJ2-5	NA	TGTGCCAGCAGCTTAGAGGCTAGCGGGAGGGCCCTTCGAGGGGAGACCCAGTACTTC	CASSLEASGRALRGETQYF
TRBD2	TRBV19	TRBJ2-1	once	TGTGCCAGTACACCGATCGGGACTAGCGGGAAGGGTGAGCAGTTCTTC	CASTPIGTSGKGEQFF